This record concerns one T cell receptor (beta chain) sequence. This sample is part of a study of blood T cell repertoires in COVID-19. For the study at large: Samples representing acute and convalescent COVID-19 were sourced from the United States, Italy and Spain. T cells, B-cell-depleted T cells, or PBMCs supplied cDNA or gDNA.

This CDR3 has 17 residues. The V gene lost 1 base and the J gene lost 3 bases, with 19 bases spanning the gap. Germline lookup yields CDR1 PRHDT and CDR2 FYEKMQ (reference sequence). The repertoire was sequenced with immunoSEQ multiplex PCR; TCRdb's copy has only in-frame clones and lacks some. The sample holds approximately 130,000 clones, 88% seen once. This sequence originates from a human donor in a cohort sampled during active COVID-19. The genes are TRBV13 and TRBJ2-7; a weak D match, TRBD1 (7 bases). Sample: peripheral blood. The CDR3 reads CASSLAGGGPSHYEQYF. The CDR3 region has the DNA TGTGCCAGCAGCTTAGCAGGGGGAGGCCCTTCGCACTACGAGCAGTACTTC.